The present TCR beta chain was sequenced within a study of T-cell reconstitution after alpha-beta-depleted transplantation in children. Study-level points and caveats: Alpha-beta T cells about two months after transplant reportedly derived from several hundred expanded graft clones. It was surviving recipient T cells and thymic progenitors that gave some patients high TCRbeta diversity at day 60. The main origin of T-cell counts and diversity one year after transplant was newly produced T cells.

On this clonotype itself: Its matching antigen is unknown.

Unique molecular identifiers were used in preparing the TCRbeta library. TCRdb fed the PCR reads into MiXCR, producing one record per CDR3 protein. The data show 200,000 to 250,000 distinct CDR3 sequences, more than 20% seen once. Germline values: CDR1 MDHEN, CDR2 SYDVKM. Trimming removed 4 bases from V and 4 bases from J; junction bases left unmatched: 13. CDR3 length: 16 amino acids. Specimen: PBMCs, mostly from graft donor cells, collected 360 days after TCRalphabeta/CD19-depleted stem cell transplant. The sequence came from a female patient aged 2-15 years who had a stem cell transplant for congenital amegakaryocytic thrombocytopenia, so the T cells may come from the graft donor. This sequence joins TRBV28 and TRBJ2-7, with TRBD2 matching 7 bases. CDR3 protein: CASSWAGSGGVYEQYF. CDR3 coding DNA: TGTGCCAGCAGTTGGGCGGGGAGTGGGGGGGTTTACGAGCAGTACTTC.